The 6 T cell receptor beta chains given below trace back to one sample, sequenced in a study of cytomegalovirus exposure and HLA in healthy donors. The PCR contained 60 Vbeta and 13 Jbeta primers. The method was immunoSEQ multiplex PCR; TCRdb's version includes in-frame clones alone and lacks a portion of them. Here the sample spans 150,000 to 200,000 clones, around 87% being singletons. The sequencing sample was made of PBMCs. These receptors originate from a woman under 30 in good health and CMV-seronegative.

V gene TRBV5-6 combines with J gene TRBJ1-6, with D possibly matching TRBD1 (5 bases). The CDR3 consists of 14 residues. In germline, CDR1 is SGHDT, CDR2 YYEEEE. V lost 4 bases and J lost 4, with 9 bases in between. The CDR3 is CASSHDSYNSPLHF. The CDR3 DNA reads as TGTGCCAGCAGCCATGACAGTTATAATTCACCCCTCCACTTT.

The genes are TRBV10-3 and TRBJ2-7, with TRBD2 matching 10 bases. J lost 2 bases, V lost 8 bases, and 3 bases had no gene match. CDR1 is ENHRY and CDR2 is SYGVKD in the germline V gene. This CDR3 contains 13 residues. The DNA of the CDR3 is TGTGCCATCTGGACTAGCGGCGCCTACGAGCAGTACTTC. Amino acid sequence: CAIWTSGAYEQYF.

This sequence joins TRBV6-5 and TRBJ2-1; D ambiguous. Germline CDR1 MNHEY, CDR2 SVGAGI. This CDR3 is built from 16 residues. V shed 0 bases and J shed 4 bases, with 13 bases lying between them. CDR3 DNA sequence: TGTGCCAGCAGTTACTCGAGTTTTAACCAATACAATGAGCAGTTCTTC. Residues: CASSYSSFNQYNEQFF.

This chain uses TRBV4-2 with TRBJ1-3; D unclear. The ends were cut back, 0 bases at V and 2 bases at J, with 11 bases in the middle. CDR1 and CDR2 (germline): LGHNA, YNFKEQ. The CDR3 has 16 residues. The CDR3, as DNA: TGTGCCAGCAGCCAAGATCGCAGGTCAACTGGAAACACCATATATTTT. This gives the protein CASSQDRRSTGNTIYF.

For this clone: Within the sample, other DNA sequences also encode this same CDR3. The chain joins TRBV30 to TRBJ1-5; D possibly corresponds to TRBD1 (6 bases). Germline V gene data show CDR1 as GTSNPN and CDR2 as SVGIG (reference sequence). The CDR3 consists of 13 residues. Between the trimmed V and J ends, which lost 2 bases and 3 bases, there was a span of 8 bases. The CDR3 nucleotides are TGTGCCTGGAGTAGGGACACCAATCAGCCCCAGCATTTT. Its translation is CAWSRDTNQPQHF.

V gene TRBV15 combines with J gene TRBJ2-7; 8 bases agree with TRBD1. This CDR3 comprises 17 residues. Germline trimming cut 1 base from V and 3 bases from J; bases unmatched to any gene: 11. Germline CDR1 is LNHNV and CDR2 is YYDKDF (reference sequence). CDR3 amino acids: CATSRGFGQGKSYEQYF. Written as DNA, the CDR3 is TGTGCCACCAGCAGAGGGTTTGGACAGGGAAAGAGCTACGAGCAGTACTTC.